A selection of T cell receptor beta chains follows, all from one sample in a study of T cell responses to AZD1222 COVID-19 vaccine. Generated by immunoSEQ multiplex PCR, the TCRdb table keeps only in-frame clones and is missing some. This table holds about 39,000 clones, 88% found once. The specimen comprised peripheral blood, sampled 28 days after the second dose of the MenACWY control vaccine. Receptors originate from an adult who received the MenACWY meningococcal vaccine as a control. Each CDR3 is given with its conserved first and last residue. D genes are given only for firm matches. Some rows mark clone size as missing; the rest say once, few, many or name a class of expanded clone.

TRBJ2-1,.,.,TRBV7-3,TGTGCCAGCAGCTTAGGGTCCCTAAAGAACAATGAGCAGTTCTTC,CASSLGSLKNNEQFF
TRBJ2-2,TRBD2,once,TRBV6-4,TGTGCCAGCAGCCCACTAGCGGGGGGCAACACCGGGGAGCTGTTTTTT,CASSPLAGGNTGELFF
TRBJ2-2,.,.,TRBV7-6,TGTGCCAGCAGCGGGGTATCATGGGGGCGTTCGGCCGGGGAGCTGTTTTTT,CASSGVSWGRSAGELFF
TRBJ2-1,.,once,TRBV10-3,TGTGCCATCAGTCGAGACAACAATGAGCAGTTCTTC,CAISRDNNEQFF
TRBJ2-1,.,.,TRBV19,TGTGCCAGTAGTATAGATGTTCCTTATGAGCAGTTCTTC,CASSIDVPYEQFF
TRBJ2-7,.,.,TRBV28,TGTGCCAGCGCGGCCCCCCACGAGCAGTACTTC,CASAAPHEQYF
TRBJ2-3,TRBD2,.,TRBV10-2,TGCGCCAGCAGTGAGGCTAGCGGGAGGGCCGTGGATACGCAGTATTTT,CASSEASGRAVDTQYF
TRBJ2-2,.,.,TRBV11-2,TGTGCCAGCAGCTTGGGAGACTTCCTCACCGGGGAGCTGTTTTTT,CASSLGDFLTGELFF
TRBJ2-7,.,.,TRBV28,TGTGCCAGCTGCCGGACGGGGATAACCTCCTACGAGCAGTACTTC,CASCRTGITSYEQYF
TRBJ2-5,.,.,TRBV6-5,TGTGCCAGCAGTTACTCTGTGACCGAAAAAGAGACCCAGTACTTC,CASSYSVTEKETQYF
TRBJ2-7,TRBD2,.,TRBV27,TGTGCCAGCAGTTTTAGCGGGCTGAACTCCTACGAGCAGTACTTC,CASSFSGLNSYEQYF
TRBJ2-1,TRBD2,.,TRBV6-2/TRBV6-3,TGTGCCAGCAGTTACAGGGGACTAGCCAGCTCCTACAATGAGCAGTTCTTC,CASSYRGLASSYNEQFF
TRBJ2-3,TRBD1,.,TRBV3-1/TRBV3-2,TGTGCCAGCACACCAACAGACAGGGTGGTTCCAGATACGCAGTATTTT,CASTPTDRVVPDTQYF
TRBJ2-4,.,.,TRBV15,TGTGCCACCAGCCCTCTAGACATCCGGAACATTCAGTACTTC,CATSPLDIRNIQYF
TRBJ1-1,.,.,TRBV12-3/TRBV12-4,TGTGCCAGCAGTTTAAGAGGTCGCGCTTTCTTT,CASSLRGRAFF
TRBJ2-1,.,.,TRBV4-1,TGCGCCAGCAGCCCCCAGAGTCGGGATGAGCAGTTCTTC,CASSPQSRDEQFF
TRBJ1-4,.,.,TRBV7-8,TGTGCCAGCAGCCCTCGGGACACCAGAGATGAAAAACTGTTTTTT,CASSPRDTRDEKLFF
TRBJ2-1,TRBD2,.,TRBV20-1,TGCAGTGCTAGTTTCCCTAGCGGGAGGGACAATGAGCAGTTCTTC,CSASFPSGRDNEQFF
TRBJ2-7,TRBD1,.,TRBV28,TGTGCCAGCAGTTTCAGGGGGCCCACCTACGAGCAGTACTTC,CASSFRGPTYEQYF
TRBJ2-7,TRBD2,.,TRBV11-2,TGTGCCAGCAGCTACTCGGCTAGCGGAGAGCAGTACTTC,CASSYSASGEQYF
TRBJ2-5,.,.,TRBV18,TGTGCCAGCTCACCAGGGGAGACCCAGTACTTC,CASSPGETQYF
TRBJ2-7,TRBD1,.,TRBV5-1,TGCGCCAGCAGCTCCCGGGACAGCTCCTACGAGCAGTACTTC,CASSSRDSSYEQYF
TRBJ2-1,.,.,TRBV19,TGTGCCAGTAGGCCTCACAGGACCTCCTACAATGAGCAATTCTTC,CASRPHRTSYNEQFF
TRBJ2-7,.,.,TRBV11-2,TGTGCCAGCAGCAACTGGGCTCTCGAGCAGTACTTC,CASSNWALEQYF
TRBJ2-4,.,.,TRBV6-5,TGTGCCAGCAGTTATTTGCCCAAAGGCATTCAGTACTTC,CASSYLPKGIQYF
TRBJ2-1,TRBD2,.,TRBV10-2,TGCGCCAGCATACTCGGGACTAGCCATTACAATGAGCAGTTCTTC,CASILGTSHYNEQFF
TRBJ2-2,TRBD2,.,TRBV2,TGTGCCAGCAAAGAAATAATGGGACTAGCGTTCGGGGAGCTGTTTTTT,CASKEIMGLAFGELFF
TRBJ2-2,.,few,TRBV11-3,TGTGCCAGCAGCTTAACGGACGCGAACACCGGGGAGCTGTTTTTT,CASSLTDANTGELFF
TRBJ2-5,.,.,TRBV3-1/TRBV3-2,TGTGCCAGCAGCCAAGTCCGGATCCAAGAGACCCAGTACTTC,CASSQVRIQETQYF
TRBJ1-1,.,.,TRBV30,TGTGCCTGGAGCCGGGGTCTGAACACTGAAGCTTTCTTT,CAWSRGLNTEAFF
TRBJ1-1,TRBD1,.,TRBV28,TGTGCCAGCAGTTCCGGGACAGGGTTGAACACTGAAGCTTTCTTT,CASSSGTGLNTEAFF
TRBJ2-1,.,.,TRBV21-1,TGTGCCAGCAGAGCTGGACAGGTTATAGTCGGTGAGCAGTTCTTC,CASRAGQVIVGEQFF
TRBJ2-2,TRBD2,.,TRBV7-3,TGTGCCAGCAGCCCCAACCGGGCGGGAGGCTCCGGGGAGCTGTTTTTT,CASSPNRAGGSGELFF
TRBJ2-2,.,.,TRBV19,TGTGCCAGTAGCACCCGAGGGACGGGAAACACCGGGGAGCTGTTTTTT,CASSTRGTGNTGELFF
TRBJ2-6,.,.,TRBV2,TGTGCCAGCAGTGAAGTCCGTCTGTCTGGGGCCAACGTCCTGACTTTC,CASSEVRLSGANVLTF
TRBJ2-7,.,once,TRBV3-1/TRBV3-2,TGTGCCAGCAGCCACACGAACGAGCAGTACTTC,CASSHTNEQYF
TRBJ2-5,.,once,TRBV5-1,TGCGCCAGCAGCTTGGTAGGCCAGACGACCCAAGAGACCCAGTACTTC,CASSLVGQTTQETQYF
TRBJ2-7,.,once,TRBV5-8,TGTGCCAGCATCCCCGCGGGGAGCTCCTACGAGCAGTACTTC,CASIPAGSSYEQYF
TRBJ1-1,.,.,TRBV18,TGTGCCAGCTCACCACCGTTACAGGAGGGCACTGAAGCTTTCTTT,CASSPPLQEGTEAFF
TRBJ1-2,.,once,TRBV6-4,TGTGCCAGCAGTATCGACGTTAGGGGTCTCTATGGCTACACCTTC,CASSIDVRGLYGYTF
TRBJ1-1,.,.,TRBV6-1,TGTGCCAGCAGTGAAGATTGGAGGGGCCGGAGCACTGAAGCTTTCTTT,CASSEDWRGRSTEAFF
TRBJ2-7,.,.,TRBV5-1,TGCGCCAGCAGCCCACTGCCCCCCTCCTACGAGCAGTACTTC,CASSPLPPSYEQYF
TRBJ1-6,.,few,TRBV15,TGTGCCACCAGCAGGATCGGGGGCACCTATAATTCACCCCTCCACTTT,CATSRIGGTYNSPLHF
TRBJ2-1,.,.,TRBV27,TGTGCCAGCAGTTTATGGACCTCGGGGGCGCGCAATGAGCAGTTCTTC,CASSLWTSGARNEQFF
TRBJ1-2,TRBD1,.,TRBV6-5,TGTGCCAGCAGTTTGACAGGGGACGGCTACACCTTC,CASSLTGDGYTF
TRBJ2-7,TRBD1,once,TRBV19,TGTGCCAGTAGTACCGGACAGGGAGTCTACGAGCAGTACTTC,CASSTGQGVYEQYF